This T cell receptor (beta chain) was observed in a study of cytomegalovirus exposure and HLA in healthy donors. It was with 60 Vbeta and 13 Jbeta primers that the PCR ran. Profiled with immunoSEQ multiplex PCR; TCRdb holds only in-frame clones, not every one. Among 90,000 to 110,000 clones listed, roughly 13% were seen once. This CDR3 region has 14 residues. Trimming removed 6 bases at V and 1 base at J, with 12 bases between. Germline V gives CDR1 SEHNR, CDR2 FQNEAQ (reference sequence). The source material was PBMCs. The sequence was collected from a man between 40 and 49 years old in good health and CMV-seropositive. The chain carries TRBV7-9 and TRBJ1-2; no clear D gene. This CDR3 is CASSRIGNNYGYTF. CDR3 sequence (DNA): TGTGCCAGCAGTCGTATCGGGAATAACTATGGCTACACCTTC.